The clone carrying this T cell receptor (beta chain) is a singleton in its sample. The antigen remains undetermined. Germline values: CDR1 MNHEY, CDR2 SMNVEV (reference sequence). Trimming removed 7 bases at V and 9 bases at J, with 16 bases between. The CDR3 has 13 amino acids. A multiplex PCR was run with 60 Vbeta primers and 13 Jbeta primers. The assay was immunoSEQ multiplex PCR, and TCRdb's table has in-frame clones only and misses some. The sample has over 70,000 clones, roughly 70% seen once. This sample stems from a study of cytomegalovirus exposure and HLA in healthy donors. Study results and limitations: The study designated fewer than 200 TCR beta chains cytomegalovirus-associated.

This chain joins TRBV27 and TRBJ2-1; TRBD2 might be the D (6 bases). The TCR originated in a woman in her fifties or sixties in good health and CMV-seropositive. Source material: PBMCs. Written as DNA, the CDR3 is TGTGCCAGCAAGGTAGCGGCGACCAGTGAGCAGTTCTTC. Protein: CASKVAATSEQFF.